This T cell receptor beta chain stems from a study of beta chain features in type 1 diabetes. As for the study in general: In age, gender and cell yields, patients were similar to healthy donors.

In this sample, this clone turned up a few times. What it binds is unknown. Whole-study results and caveats: Short templates might get an advantage during PCR, and this would be equal in patients and controls. Researchers cautioned that cDNA sequencing could over-represent cells with high TCR expression.

Sorting of CD4+ naive, central memory, regulatory and stem cell-like memory cells was performed via CD45RO/CCR7/CD25/CD127/CD95/CD27. The V end lost 1 base, the J end lost 0 bases, and 8 bases lay between the germline ends. Germline V gene data show CDR1 as SGDLS and CDR2 as YYNGEE. The CDR3 has 16 amino acids. cDNA synthesis used the whole RNA isolate, giving expressed TCRB sequences. This table comes from immunoSEQ multiplex PCR, and its TCRdb copy is limited to in-frame clones, with some not included. Of hundreds of thousands of clones detected, about a sixth appear once; the ten largest clones hold under 0.095%.

The TCR comes from a man younger than 30 in good health. Sequenced: naive CD4+ T cells from blood. V and J are TRBV9 and TRBJ2-6, with a tentative D call TRBD1 (6 bases). The CDR3 coding sequence is TGTGCCAGCAGCGTAACAGGGAGCTCTGGGGCCAACGTCCTGACTTTC. Encoded protein: CASSVTGSSGANVLTF. Full variable domain (missing parts from reference TRBV9 and TRBJ2-6): DSGVTQTPKHLITATGQRVTLRCSPRSGDLSVYWYQQSLDQGLQFLIQYYNGEERAKGNILERFSAQQFPDLHSELNLSSLELGDSALYFCASSVTGSSGANVLTFGAGSRLTVL.